These 5 T cell receptor beta chains originate from one sample sequenced in a study of blood T cell repertoires in COVID-19 (dated by TCRdb to 2018 to 2021). The library relied on the immunoSEQ multiplex PCR assay. Here the immuneACCESS table is served through TCRdb, limited to in-frame sequences with V and J called. Missing clones are a known gap in these copies; in checked studies unresolved V genes cover under half, and the rest lacks a known reason. The sample contains about 320,000 clones, roughly 85% of them found a single time. Around 1.9% of the sample belongs to the ten largest clones. Source material: PBMCs or T cells enriched from blood (not recorded which). These receptor sequences come from a woman aged 30 to 39 who had been exposed to COVID-19.

This clone was seen just once. The V call is TRBV4-1, the J call TRBJ2-5; TRBD1 is a possible D gene (5 bases). Germline V gene sequence: CDR1 MGHRA, CDR2 YSYEKL. The length of the CDR3 is 16 residues. With 0 bases removed from V and 4 bases from J, the gap between germline ends came to 15 bases. CDR3 region: CASSQDPTGSRETQYF. In DNA, the CDR3 is TGCGCCAGCAGCCAAGACCCTACAGGATCAAGAGAGACCCAGTACTTC.

This clone has more than one count but fewer than ten. The chain links TRBV14 to TRBJ2-7, with a tentative D call TRBD1 (5 bases). The CDR3 runs 13 residues. V dropped 4 bases and J dropped 7 bases, with 14 bases sitting between them. The germline V gene has CDR1 SGHDN and CDR2 FVKESK. CDR3 residues: CASSLRRDGEQYF. The CDR3 DNA reads as TGTGCCAGCAGCCTCCGCAGGGATGGGGAGCAGTACTTC.

This clone was seen only a few times. This chain uses TRBV12-5 with TRBJ2-5, with a tentative D call TRBD2 (5 bases). The CDR3 is 16 amino acids. The germline gives CDR1 LGHNT, CDR2 FRNRAP. The V gene lost 1 base and the J gene lost 1 base, with 13 bases spanning the gap. CDR3 in amino acids: CASGLGRAWGQETQYF. Here the CDR3 DNA reads TGTGCTAGTGGTTTGGGGCGGGCCTGGGGCCAAGAGACCCAGTACTTC.

The rearrangement links TRBV19 to TRBJ2-7; D is possibly TRBD1 (6 bases). CDR1 and CDR2 from the germline V gene are LNHDA and SQIVND (reference sequence). The CDR3 runs to 14 residues. V gave up 3 bases and J gave up 0 bases, with 9 bases separating them. CDR3 amino acids: CASSMRGSSYEQYF. In DNA form, the CDR3 reads TGTGCCAGTAGTATGAGGGGGAGCTCCTACGAGCAGTACTTC.

The chain employs TRBV28 and TRBJ1-1; 9 bases align to TRBD1. The CDR3 sequence is 15 residues long. Germline V gene sequence: CDR1 MDHEN, CDR2 SYDVKM. Trimming at V came to 6 bases and at J to 1 base, leaving 6 bases not matched to a gene. In nucleotides, the CDR3 is TGTGCCAGCAGCCCCCTGGGACAGGGGAACACTGAAGCTTTCTTT. It is translated as CASSPLGQGNTEAFF. Based on the CDR3 plus reference TRBV28 and TRBJ1-1, the full variable domain is DVKVTQSSRYLVKRTGEKVFLECVQDMDHENMFWYRQDPGLGLRLIYFSYDVKMKEKGDIPEGYSVSREKKERFSLILESASTNQTSMYLCASSPLGQGNTEAFFGQGTRLTVV.